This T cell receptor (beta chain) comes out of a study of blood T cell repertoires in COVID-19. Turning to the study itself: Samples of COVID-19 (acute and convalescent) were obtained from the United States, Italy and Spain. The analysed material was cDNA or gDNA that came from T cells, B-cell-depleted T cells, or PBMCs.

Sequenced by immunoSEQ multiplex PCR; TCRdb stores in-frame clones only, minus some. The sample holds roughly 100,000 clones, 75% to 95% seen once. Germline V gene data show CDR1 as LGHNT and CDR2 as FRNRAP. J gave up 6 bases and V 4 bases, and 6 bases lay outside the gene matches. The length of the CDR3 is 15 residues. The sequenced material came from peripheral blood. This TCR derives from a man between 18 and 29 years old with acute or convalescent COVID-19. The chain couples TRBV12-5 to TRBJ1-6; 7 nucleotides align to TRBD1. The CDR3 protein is CASGSGTVTNSPLHF. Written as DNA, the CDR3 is TGTGCTAGTGGTTCCGGGACAGTGACTAATTCACCCCTCCACTTT.